This note documents a single T cell receptor (beta chain) sequence. The record originates from a study of shared clonotypes between healthy human individuals. About the study: Three plates were used per donor for CD4 naive, three for CD4 memory, two for CD8 naive and one for CD8 memory.

V lost 2 bases and J lost 4, with 6 bases in between. This CDR3 contains 12 residues. Germline-derived CDR1 and CDR2 are SNHLY and FYNNEI. Measured with immunoSEQ multiplex PCR; TCRdb has only the in-frame clones, and not every one. The sample holds 2 million to 3 million clones, 93% seen once. CD45RA+ naive and CD45RA-negative memory subsets were separated from CD4+ cells. The TCR sequence derives from a man aged 18-30 years in good health. Some clones in this sample may be carry-over from other donors' samples. What was sequenced was naive CD4+ T cells from PBMCs. Described subset: CD45RA+ positively selected. This rearrangement joins TRBV2 to TRBJ2-7, with D unresolved. The CDR3 DNA follows: TGTGCCAGCAGTGAATGGGTGTACGAGCAGTACTTC. Protein product: CASSEWVYEQYF. Complete variable domain (other parts from reference TRBV2 and TRBJ2-7): EPEVTQTPSHQVTQMGQEVILRCVPISNHLYFYWYRQILGQKVEFLVSFYNNEISEKSEIFDDQFSVERPDGSNFTLKIRSTKLEDSAMYFCASSEWVYEQYFGPGTRLTVT.